Listed below are T cell receptor beta chains from one sample, sequenced in a study of early T cells in non-severe SARS-CoV-2 infection. TCRdb itself ran the 5' RACE reads through MiXCR, one entry per CDR3 protein. The table has tens of thousands of distinct CDR3 sequences, roughly a tenth seen once. Input material: whole blood. The receptors were sampled from an adult who was a healthcare worker with PCR-confirmed SARS-CoV-2 infection or an uninfected control (not recorded which). Each CDR3 is given with its conserved first and last residue. Fields, in order: CDR3 DNA, CDR3 protein, D gene, J gene, V gene, clone size. The D gene is left open where the match is weak. The listing skips clone size in some rows; elsewhere it reads once, few, many or a size class.

TGCAGTGCTGGCGGGGGGAATTCTATTCAGTACTTC CSAGGGNSIQYF TRBD2 TRBJ2-4 TRBV20-1 many
TGTGCCAGCAGCTTTGGACAGTACACCGGGGAGCTGTTTTTT CASSFGQYTGELFF - TRBJ2-2 TRBV11-1 many
TGTGCCAGCAGCGTAGCCCAAAGAGCCTACAATGAGCAGTTCTTC CASSVAQRAYNEQFF - TRBJ2-1 TRBV9 -
TGTGCCAGCTCACAAGGAGGGCAGGGATGGGACACTGAAGCTTTCTTT CASSQGGQGWDTEAFF - TRBJ1-1 TRBV18 few
TGTGCCAGCAGCCCCTGGGTGGTGGAGACAGATACGCAGTATTTT CASSPWVVETDTQYF - TRBJ2-3 TRBV11-1 -
TGTGCCAGCAGCTTATCTCTACTCTCCTACGAGCAGTACTTC CASSLSLLSYEQYF - TRBJ2-7 TRBV11-2 many
TGTGCCAGCAGCTTAGGCAAGGGGGGCTCCTACGAGCAGTACTTC CASSLGKGGSYEQYF - TRBJ2-7 TRBV13 many
TGTGCCAGCAGCGAGACTAGCGGGCGACCGCCGCTGTTTTTT CASSETSGRPPLFF TRBD2 TRBJ2-2 TRBV7-2 once
TGTGCCATCACCTCAGGGGCCGGCGAGACCCAGTACTTC CAITSGAGETQYF - TRBJ2-5 TRBV10-3 -
TGTGCCAGCAGTTTGGGGCTAGCGGGAGATCCTTCCTACGAGCAGTACTTC CASSLGLAGDPSYEQYF TRBD2 TRBJ2-7 TRBV12-3/TRBV12-4 -
TGTGCCAGCAGCTTGGTAGCTAGCGGAACAGATACGCAGTATTTT CASSLVASGTDTQYF TRBD2 TRBJ2-3 TRBV5-6 few
TGTGCCAGCAGCCCTGCGGACAGGGACTATGGCTACACCTTC CASSPADRDYGYTF TRBD1 TRBJ1-2 TRBV4-2 many
TGCAGCGTTGGGGGGGGTACCCGAACAGATACGCAGTATTTT CSVGGGTRTDTQYF TRBD2 TRBJ2-3 TRBV29-1 once
TGTGCCAGCAGCTTAGCAGGGGGATACTCTGGGGCCAACGTCCTGACTTTC CASSLAGGYSGANVLTF TRBD1 TRBJ2-6 TRBV7-3 many
TGTGCCAGCAGCCCGCCGGTGAGTAGCGGGAGCAATGAGCAGTTCTTC CASSPPVSSGSNEQFF TRBD2 TRBJ2-1 TRBV11-2 many
TGTGCCAGTAGTAAGAGGGGACATTTGAACACTGAAGCTTTCTTT CASSKRGHLNTEAFF - TRBJ1-1 TRBV19 many
TGCAGCGTTGAAGATGGGCGGATGTCCTACAATGAGCAGTTCTTC CSVEDGRMSYNEQFF - TRBJ2-1 TRBV29-1 few
TGCAGCGTTGTCGGGACGGAGAGCTCCTACAATGAGCAGTTCTTC CSVVGTESSYNEQFF - TRBJ2-1 TRBV29-1 few
TGTGCCAGCAGCAACAGGGGAACGAACACTGAAGCTTTCTTT CASSNRGTNTEAFF TRBD1 TRBJ1-1 TRBV6-1 -
TGTGCCAGCAGTTTATTTTCGGACCGGCTGTTTTTT CASSLFSDRLFF - TRBJ2-2 TRBV12-3/TRBV12-4 -
TGTGCTAGTGGTTTGGGGCTCAGGGGGGCCACCGGGGAGCTGTTTTTT CASGLGLRGATGELFF - TRBJ2-2 TRBV12-5 few
TGTGCCAGCAGTTACTCGAGCGGACAGGGGTCCTATGGCTACACCTTC CASSYSSGQGSYGYTF TRBD1 TRBJ1-2 TRBV6-6 many
TGTGCCAGCAGTTACTTTCCGGGCGATGAGCAGTTCTTC CASSYFPGDEQFF - TRBJ2-1 TRBV6-2/TRBV6-3 -
TGTGCCAGCAGTTTAGCGGGGGGGTACGCTGAAGCTTTCTTT CASSLAGGYAEAFF - TRBJ1-1 TRBV12-3/TRBV12-4 many
TGTGCCAGCAGCCGACAGGGAACGGGCACTGAAGCTTTCTTT CASSRQGTGTEAFF TRBD1 TRBJ1-1 TRBV2 -
TGTGCCAGCAGTGAGGGGGGGGCACCCCTCCACTTT CASSEGGAPLHF - TRBJ1-6 TRBV2 many
TGCGCCAGCAGCCAAGGACACCTCCCGGGCGATACGCAGTATTTT CASSQGHLPGDTQYF - TRBJ2-3 TRBV4-3 many
TGTGCCAGCAGTTACTCCGGGGGCAATTCACCCCTCCACTTT CASSYSGGNSPLHF - TRBJ1-6 TRBV6-6 -
TGCAGCGCCGGACAGGGATCCACCTACGAGCAGTACTTC CSAGQGSTYEQYF TRBD1 TRBJ2-7 TRBV29-1 -
TGTGCCAGCAGCGTAGAGCACAGTGAAGAGACCCAGTACTTC CASSVEHSEETQYF - TRBJ2-5 TRBV9 few
TGTGCCAGCAGCTTGGGACACGTCCAAGAGACCCAGTACTTC CASSLGHVQETQYF - TRBJ2-5 TRBV5-5 many
TGCGCCAGCAGCCAAGGCCAGGGGACTACTAATGAAAAACTGTTTTTT CASSQGQGTTNEKLFF - TRBJ1-4 TRBV4-1 many
TGCGCCAGCAGCTTGGAGATAACCTACGAGCAGTACTTC CASSLEITYEQYF - TRBJ2-7 TRBV5-1 -
TGTGCCAGCAGCCAAGATCGGGCAGGGTGGGAAGAGACCCAGTACTTC CASSQDRAGWEETQYF - TRBJ2-5 TRBV3-1 many
TGTGCCAGCAACCCCAGCCTGAACACCGGGGAGCTGTTTTTT CASNPSLNTGELFF - TRBJ2-2 TRBV6-2/TRBV6-3 many
TGTGCCAGCACCACCGGGTCGGGCTATGGCTACACCTTC CASTTGSGYGYTF - TRBJ1-2 TRBV6-2/TRBV6-3 many
TGTGCCAGCAGGCCCGGGACTTCGGATTTTGAGCAGTACTTC CASRPGTSDFEQYF - TRBJ2-7 TRBV5-4 few
TGTGCTAGCAGCCCGGGGAGCAGAGCGGACGAGCAGTACTTC CASSPGSRADEQYF - TRBJ2-7 TRBV7-7 few
TGTGCCAGCCGGACTAGCGGGATGGCGTACTTC CASRTSGMAYF - TRBJ2-7 TRBV21-1 -
TGCAGTTACTGGGCGGGAGGCGGGTACGAGCAGTACTTC CSYWAGGGYEQYF TRBD2 TRBJ2-7 TRBV20-1 -
TGTGCCAGCGCGATCACAGGGGCCGGCGGGGAGGGGGAGCTGTTTTTT CASAITGAGGEGELFF - TRBJ2-2 TRBV7-2 many
TGTGCCAGCAGCTTGGGAACCGGGACAGTCGTAGATTCGGGAAACACCATATATTTT CASSLGTGTVVDSGNTIYF TRBD1 TRBJ1-3 TRBV11-2 few
TGTGCCAGCAGTCCCCCGGTTGGAGGAGGCTACACCTTC CASSPPVGGGYTF - TRBJ1-2 TRBV27 many
TGTGCCAGCAGTGACGCGGGAGTAACCTACGAGCAGTACTTC CASSDAGVTYEQYF TRBD2 TRBJ2-7 TRBV7-9 few
TGTGCCAGCATCACCCTTGGGGGACGCACAGATACGCAGTATTTT CASITLGGRTDTQYF - TRBJ2-3 TRBV7-9 few
TGCGCCAGCAGCTCGGGACTAGCGGGAGGAAGGGCCAAAAACATTCAGTACTTC CASSSGLAGGRAKNIQYF TRBD2 TRBJ2-4 TRBV4-1 -
TGTGCCAGCAGCCAAGAGGACAGGGATGGATATGGCTACACCTTC CASSQEDRDGYGYTF TRBD1 TRBJ1-2 TRBV3-1 few
TGTGCCAGCAGCCCGTTCCAGTGGCAGGGAGGGGTAGCCAAAAACATTCAGTACTTC CASSPFQWQGGVAKNIQYF TRBD2 TRBJ2-4 TRBV9 few
TGCAGCGTTGAAGGCTCAGGGGACGGCAATGAGCAGTTCTTC CSVEGSGDGNEQFF - TRBJ2-1 TRBV29-1 few
TGCGCCAGCAGCCTGGTCGATATGAACACTGAAGCTTTCTTT CASSLVDMNTEAFF - TRBJ1-1 TRBV5-1 many
TGTGCCAGCAGTGAGCACCAGGGGGCCGGTGAGCAGTACTTC CASSEHQGAGEQYF TRBD1 TRBJ2-7 TRBV25-1 many
TGCAGTGCTAGAGCCGCCTCACAGGGTCAAGCGTCCCAGTACTTC CSARAASQGQASQYF - TRBJ2-5 TRBV20-1 many
TGTGCCAGCAGCAAATTACGTACGGCGACAACAGATACGCAGTATTTT CASSKLRTATTDTQYF - TRBJ2-3 TRBV6-6 many